The following is a T cell receptor beta chain sequence with its context. Germline CDR1 and CDR2: SGHDT and YYEEEE. This CDR3 comprises 15 residues. Deletions cut 4 bases from V and 0 bases from J, with 11 bases between. The data are from a study of blood T cell repertoires in COVID-19. Study-wide context: Acute and convalescent COVID-19 samples came from the United States, Italy and Spain. Nucleic acid was either cDNA or gDNA, and it came from T cells, B-cell-depleted T cells, or PBMCs.

Authors' processing steps: It was from reference gene primer amplification that nucleated cell counts were estimated. Method: immunoSEQ multiplex PCR; TCRdb's copy keeps in-frame clones and lacks some. The V and J calls and clone size were taken over from that table, and D and trimming were inferred from the DNA. The table lists roughly 63,000 clones, roughly nine tenths of them singletons. The chain is built from TRBV5-6 and TRBJ1-5, with TRBD1 as a possible D gene (5 bases). The clonotype was recovered from a man aged 45-65 years with active COVID-19. Sequencing input: peripheral blood. The CDR3 sequence: CASSQGHPSNQPQHF. The CDR3 nucleotides read TGTGCCAGCAGCCAAGGACACCCTAGCAATCAGCCCCAGCATTTT. The full variable domain, rest sourced from reference TRBV5-6 and TRBJ1-5, is DAGVTQSPTHLIKTRGQQVTLRCSPKSGHDTVSWYQQALGQGPQFIFQYYEEEERQRGNFPDRFSGHQFPNYSSELNVNALLLGDSALYLCASSQGHPSNQPQHFGDGTRLSIL.